A single sample gave rise to the 11 T cell receptor beta chains below, sequenced in a study of CXCR3-negative and CXCR3-positive naive CD8 T cells. Study-level findings and limits: When CXCR3-positive naive cells were set against CXCR3-negative naive cells, the former had more hydrophobic TRB CDR3s.

Antigen specificity for these receptors is unknown. TRB cDNA libraries were made by UMI-labeled 5' RACE. TCRdb re-called the 5' RACE reads, yielding one record per CDR3 amino acid sequence without DNA. The sample includes 6,500 to 8,000 distinct CDR3 sequences. The sample consisted of naive CXCR3+ CD8+ T cells from blood. Sample subset: CD45RO-CCR7+CD27+CD95- naive CD8+ T cells expressing CXCR3 (TNR3+). The origin of the receptors is a human donor in good health. Some clones in this sample may be carry-over from other donors' samples.

Judged by frequency, this clonotype is medium-sized. The rearrangement uses TRBV29-1 and TRBJ2-5; TCRdb selects TRBD2, and the lack of DNA leaves this call unchecked. From germline, CDR1 is SQVTM and CDR2 ANQGSEA. The CDR3 is made up of 12 amino acids. The chain's CDR3 is CSVAPPRETQYF.

The chain joins TRBV29-1 to TRBJ2-7; there is no DNA to check the TCRdb D call of TRBD1. Per germline, CDR1 SQVTM and CDR2 ANQGSEA. The CDR3 contains 13 residues. The CDR3 spells CSVEGYRGREQYF.

The chain joins TRBV7-2 to TRBJ2-1; the TCRdb D gene call, TRBD1, has no DNA to confirm it. Looked up from germline, CDR1 is SGHTA and CDR2 is FQGNSA. This CDR3 has 13 residues. The CDR3 protein is CASSSGPSNEQFF.

This sequence joins TRBV29-1 and TRBJ2-1; the TCRdb call, TRBD1, lacks DNA for checking. Germline CDR1 SQVTM, CDR2 ANQGSEA. The CDR3 extends over 15 amino acids. The CDR3 is CSALPRTGGGWEQFF.

The chain has TRBV29-1 and TRBJ2-3. Germline assignment: CDR1 SQVTM and CDR2 ANQGSEA. This CDR3 has 11 residues. The CDR3 region is CSEKSADTQYF.

This clonotype counts as medium-sized (0.01 to 0.1%) by frequency. The gene calls are TRBV7-9 and TRBJ1-2; TCRdb indicates TRBD1, and absent DNA this call remains unverified. From germline, CDR1 is SEHNR and CDR2 FQNEAQ (reference sequence). This CDR3 region has 15 residues. CDR3 sequence: CASSSPGTGRYGYTF.

V is TRBV28 and J is TRBJ2-7. There are 13 residues in the CDR3. Germline CDR1 MDHEN, CDR2 SYDVKM. The CDR3 here is CAIRAGSSYEQYF.

V gene TRBV7-6 combines with J gene TRBJ2-7; TCRdb calls TRBD1, which cannot be checked without DNA. The CDR3 runs to 15 residues. Germline lookup yields CDR1 SGHVS and CDR2 FNYEAQ. The CDR3 region is CASSADRGRPYEQYF.

The chain recombines TRBV10-3 with TRBJ2-7; TCRdb picks TRBD2, but there is no DNA to check that call. This CDR3 contains 15 residues. CDR1 and CDR2 (germline): ENHRY, SYGVKD. The chain's CDR3 is CAISESSGRAYEQYF.

The chain combines TRBV5-8 with TRBJ2-5; with no DNA, the TCRdb D assignment of TRBD1 cannot be verified. The CDR3 has 17 amino acids. CDR1 is SGHTS and CDR2 is YDEGEE in the germline V gene. CDR3 region: CASSPGTGASYQETQYF.

The chain couples TRBV18 to TRBJ2-7; TCRdb proposes TRBD1, but this gene call is untestable without DNA. The CDR3 is made up of 16 amino acids. Germline CDR1 KGHSH, CDR2 LQKENI. CDR3 protein: CASSPYSGRTIYEQYF.